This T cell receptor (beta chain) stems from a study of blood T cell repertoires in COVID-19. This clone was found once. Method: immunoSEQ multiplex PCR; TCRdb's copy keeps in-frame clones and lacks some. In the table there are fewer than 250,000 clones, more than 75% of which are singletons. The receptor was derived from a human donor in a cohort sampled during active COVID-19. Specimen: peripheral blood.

Here the CDR3 reads CASSYSRQGNNEQFF. In DNA, the CDR3 is TGTGCCAGCAGTTACTCGAGGCAGGGGAACAATGAGCAGTTCTTC. The chain employs TRBV6-6 and TRBJ2-1; D may be TRBD1 (6 bases). Germline V gives CDR1 MNHNY, CDR2 SVGAGI (reference sequence). Trimming cost V 0 bases and J 5 bases, with 11 bases left between them. The CDR3 is 15 residues long.